The entry below describes one TCR beta chain. Unmatched junction bases numbered 3, after V lost 4 bases and J lost 6 bases. The CDR3 has 13 amino acids. Germline V lookup: CDR1 SGHDN, CDR2 FVKESK. In the original analysis: Estimated nucleated cell counts came from reference gene primer amplification. Clones were read by immunoSEQ multiplex PCR, and TCRdb kept only the in-frame ones, dropping some. The DNA gave D and trimming, while V, J and clone size come from that table. The sample shows about 220,000 clones, around 90% of them seen only once. This record comes from a study of blood T cell repertoires in COVID-19. The study drew participants aged about 18 to 95 years from 20 to 30 US areas.

The sequenced sample was PBMCs or T cells enriched from blood (not recorded which). V usage is TRBV14 and J usage is TRBJ1-2, with 9 bases lining up with TRBD1. The sequence derives from a man aged 30-40 years who had been exposed to COVID-19. The CDR3 bases are TGTGCCAGCAGCCTGGGGACAGGGCATGGCTACACCTTC. It is translated as CASSLGTGHGYTF.